This T cell receptor (beta chain) stems from a study of blood T cell repertoires in COVID-19. Study-wide context: Donors in the United States, Italy and Spain gave samples during acute or convalescent COVID-19. Sources were T cells, B-cell-depleted T cells, or PBMCs; the material itself was cDNA or gDNA.

Seattle enrolled patients during active infection and tracked them longitudinally. This clone occurred once. Original processing methods: The assay estimated nucleated cells by amplifying reference gene primers. Assay: immunoSEQ multiplex PCR; the TCRdb copy retains only in-frame clones and omits some. The V and J calls and clone size come from that table; D and trimming were worked out from the DNA. The sample holds some 290,000 clones, less than 90% seen once. V gave up 9 bases and J gave up 3 bases; unmatched junction bases: 10. Germline CDR1 LNHDA, CDR2 SQIVND (reference sequence). The CDR3 runs to 15 residues.

The sequence was obtained from a woman aged 25 to 45 with COVID-19, enrolled during active disease. The chain combines TRBV19 with TRBJ1-5; TRBD1 matches at 8 bases. Material: peripheral blood. The CDR3: CASIARQGYNQPQHF. In nucleotides, the CDR3 is TGTGCCAGCATCGCTCGACAGGGGTACAATCAGCCCCAGCATTTT.